These T cell receptor beta chains were read from a single sample in a study of T cell changes during pregnancy in multiple sclerosis. Generated by immunoSEQ multiplex PCR, the TCRdb table keeps only in-frame clones and is missing some. The table has about 52,000 clones, over 85% seen once. The sample in question was CD4+ T cells from peripheral blood mononuclear cells, obtained before pregnancy. These receptor sequences come from a female donor with multiple sclerosis, enrolled in a pregnancy study. CDR3s include the opening cysteine and the closing phenylalanine or tryptophan. Each record gives: V gene, D gene, clone size, J gene, CDR3 protein, CDR3 DNA. A D gene is named only where the DNA matches it firmly. Rows may omit the clone size; those that give it use once, few, many or a size class.

TRBV5-1	.	.	TRBJ2-1	CASSEGGASSYNEQFF	TGCGCCAGCAGCGAGGGCGGGGCTTCCTCCTACAATGAGCAGTTCTTC
TRBV5-1	.	.	TRBJ1-1	CASSPDAGAGNTEAFF	TGCGCCAGCAGCCCCGATGCGGGGGCGGGGAACACTGAAGCTTTCTTT
TRBV5-8	.	.	TRBJ1-2	CASSREGNYGYTF	TGTGCCAGCAGTAGGGAGGGAAACTATGGCTACACCTTC
TRBV7-7	.	.	TRBJ2-7	CASSLAQGLEHEQYF	TGTGCCAGCAGCTTAGCGCAGGGGTTAGAGCACGAGCAGTACTTC
TRBV7-9	TRBD1	.	TRBJ2-2	CASSRTGAGELFF	TGTGCCAGCAGCCGGACAGGGGCCGGGGAGCTGTTTTTT
TRBV6-1	.	.	TRBJ1-5	CASSDEVGGSQPQHF	TGTGCCAGCAGTGATGAGGTAGGGGGATCCCAGCCCCAGCATTTT
TRBV30	.	.	TRBJ2-1	CAWSKRTEGRFNEQFF	TGTGCCTGGAGTAAGCGAACGGAGGGAAGGTTCAATGAGCAGTTCTTC
TRBV27	.	.	TRBJ2-1	CASSSSRVVRGRLPYNEQFF	TGTGCCAGCAGCTCCAGTCGGGTTGTTCGGGGGAGGCTTCCCTACAATGAGCAGTTCTTC
TRBV11-2	TRBD1	.	TRBJ2-5	CASSPRTGRRETQYF	TGTGCCAGCAGCCCACGGACAGGGAGGAGGGAGACCCAGTACTTC
TRBV7-2	.	.	TRBJ2-3	CASSLAHRGRTDTQYF	TGTGCCAGCAGCTTAGCGCATAGGGGTCGTACAGATACGCAGTATTTT
TRBV19	.	.	TRBJ1-1	CASSIGQKIGDTEAFF	TGTGCCAGTAGTATCGGACAGAAAATAGGAGACACTGAAGCTTTCTTT
TRBV6-5	TRBD2	.	TRBJ2-7	CASCDPRGGYEQYF	TGTGCCAGCTGTGACCCCCGGGGGGGGTACGAGCAGTACTTC
TRBV4-1	.	few	TRBJ1-1	CASSQAVRGTEAFF	TGCGCCAGCAGCCAAGCAGTCAGGGGCACTGAAGCTTTCTTT
TRBV29-1	TRBD2	.	TRBJ2-3	CSVEEWEGDTQYF	TGCAGCGTTGAGGAGTGGGAGGGAGATACGCAGTATTTT
TRBV4-1	TRBD2	.	TRBJ2-1	CASSQTRTSGLYNEQFF	TGCGCCAGCAGCCAAACTAGGACTAGCGGTCTCTACAATGAGCAGTTCTTC
TRBV10-2	.	.	TRBJ2-7	CASSDADPEATYEQYF	TGCGCCAGCAGTGATGCTGATCCCGAGGCTACCTACGAGCAGTACTTC
TRBV6-1	TRBD1	.	TRBJ1-5	CASSPSTGTNQPQHF	TGTGCCAGCAGTCCCTCGACAGGGACGAATCAGCCCCAGCATTTT
TRBV19	TRBD2	.	TRBJ2-5	CASRFSGEETQYF	TGTGCCAGTAGGTTTAGCGGGGAAGAGACCCAGTACTTC
TRBV6-5	TRBD2	.	TRBJ2-1	CASSYGGSSGYNEQFF	TGTGCCAGCAGTTACGGCGGGTCTAGCGGTTACAATGAGCAGTTCTTC
TRBV27	.	few	TRBJ2-1	CASSSFPSANYNEQFF	TGTGCCAGCAGTTCTTTCCCTAGCGCGAATTACAATGAGCAGTTCTTC
TRBV6-4	TRBD1	.	TRBJ1-4	CASTQPTGLDEKLFF	TGTGCCAGCACCCAACCGACAGGGCTGGATGAAAAACTGTTTTTT
TRBV27	.	once	TRBJ1-1	CASSRNTGGTEAFF	TGTGCCAGCTCTCGGAACACGGGAGGTACTGAAGCTTTCTTT
TRBV10-3	TRBD1	.	TRBJ1-3	CAISDGGTGLRTGYF	TGTGCCATCAGTGATGGAGGGACAGGTCTTCGAACGGGATATTTT
TRBV7-9	TRBD1	.	TRBJ1-4	CASSLWGTGDEKLFF	TGTGCCAGCAGCTTATGGGGGACAGGGGATGAAAAACTGTTTTTT
TRBV7-8	.	.	TRBJ2-1	CASSLAGSSYNEQFF	TGTGCCAGCAGCTTAGCGGGGAGCTCCTACAATGAGCAGTTCTTC
TRBV30	.	.	TRBJ1-5	CAWSAGDQQPQHF	TGTGCCTGGAGTGCAGGGGATCAGCAACCCCAGCATTTT
TRBV19	TRBD2	.	TRBJ2-2	CASSLVAGVARTGELFF	TGTGCCAGTAGTCTAGTAGCGGGAGTAGCTCGGACCGGGGAGCTGTTTTTT
TRBV15	.	.	TRBJ2-1	CATSREERVQFF	TGTGCCACCAGCAGAGAGGAGAGGGTGCAGTTCTTC
TRBV30	TRBD1	.	TRBJ2-3	CAWSAGQGSTDTQYF	TGTGCCTGGAGTGCGGGACAGGGCTCCACAGATACGCAGTATTTT
TRBV2	TRBD2	.	TRBJ2-1	CASSALSGRASNEQFF	TGTGCCAGCAGTGCTCTTAGCGGGAGGGCCTCCAATGAGCAGTTCTTC
TRBV29-1	TRBD1	.	TRBJ2-7	CSVGQGKVEQYF	TGCAGCGTTGGACAGGGAAAGGTCGAGCAGTACTTC
TRBV15	.	.	TRBJ2-1	CATSKGTYNEQFF	TGTGCCACCAGCAAAGGGACTTACAATGAGCAGTTCTTC
TRBV6-1	.	once	TRBJ1-2	CASSEQDSYYGYTF	TGTGCCAGCAGTGAACAGGACAGTTATTATGGCTACACCTTC
TRBV11-2	.	.	TRBJ1-1	CASSLAGINTEAFF	TGTGCCAGCAGCTTAGCAGGGATCAACACTGAAGCTTTCTTT
TRBV5-1	.	.	TRBJ2-5	CASSFSETQYF	TGCGCCAGCAGCTTTTCGGAGACCCAGTACTTC
TRBV2	.	.	TRBJ2-7	CASSEDPGVPYEQYF	TGTGCCAGCAGTGAAGATCCCGGAGTTCCCTACGAGCAGTACTTC
TRBV10-3	.	.	TRBJ2-5	CAISESGGETQYF	TGTGCCATCTCCGAGTCCGGCGGTGAGACCCAGTACTTC
TRBV7-9	TRBD1	.	TRBJ2-5	CASSQGDRGHQETQYF	TGTGCCAGCAGCCAAGGGGACAGGGGGCACCAAGAGACCCAGTACTTC
TRBV5-6	.	.	TRBJ1-5	CASSFGRGPQHF	TGTGCCAGCAGCTTCGGTCGTGGGCCCCAGCATTTT
TRBV7-9	.	.	TRBJ2-3	CASSVPAGTDTQYF	TGTGCCAGCAGCGTTCCAGCGGGCACAGATACGCAGTATTTT
TRBV29-1	.	.	TRBJ2-5	CSGETSGETQYF	TGCAGCGGGGAGACATCCGGGGAGACCCAGTACTTC
TRBV7-2	TRBD2	.	TRBJ2-2	CASSGIGLAGFNTGELFF	TGTGCCAGCAGCGGGATAGGACTAGCGGGATTCAACACCGGGGAGCTGTTTTTT
TRBV5-1	.	once	TRBJ2-3	CASSSRLAATDTQYF	TGCGCCAGCAGCTCAAGGTTAGCGGCTACAGATACGCAGTATTTT
TRBV5-1	.	.	TRBJ1-1	CASSEGGAVEAFF	TGCGCCAGCAGCGAGGGGGGGGCGGTTGAAGCTTTCTTT
TRBV14	TRBD2	.	TRBJ2-1	CASRSEREEQFF	TGTGCCAGCAGATCCGAGCGGGAGGAACAGTTCTTC
TRBV18	.	.	TRBJ2-7	CASSPTPGVGEQYF	TGTGCCAGCTCTCCAACTCCAGGGGTCGGGGAGCAGTACTTC
TRBV10-3	TRBD1	.	TRBJ2-7	CAISDFSRQGEPYEQYF	TGTGCCATCAGTGACTTCTCGAGACAGGGGGAGCCCTACGAGCAGTACTTC
TRBV7-9	.	.	TRBJ2-7	CASSPPGNEQYF	TGTGCCAGCAGTCCCCCGGGAAACGAGCAGTACTTC
TRBV5-1	TRBD1	.	TRBJ2-7	CASSLWTGGDYEQYF	TGCGCCAGCAGCCTATGGACAGGGGGAGACTACGAGCAGTACTTC
TRBV7-6	TRBD2	.	TRBJ2-1	CASSVTSGRMNEQFF	TGTGCCAGCAGCGTTACTAGCGGGAGGATGAATGAGCAGTTCTTC
TRBV2	TRBD1	.	TRBJ2-5	CASSETGWETQYF	TGTGCCAGCAGTGAGACAGGGTGGGAGACCCAGTACTTC